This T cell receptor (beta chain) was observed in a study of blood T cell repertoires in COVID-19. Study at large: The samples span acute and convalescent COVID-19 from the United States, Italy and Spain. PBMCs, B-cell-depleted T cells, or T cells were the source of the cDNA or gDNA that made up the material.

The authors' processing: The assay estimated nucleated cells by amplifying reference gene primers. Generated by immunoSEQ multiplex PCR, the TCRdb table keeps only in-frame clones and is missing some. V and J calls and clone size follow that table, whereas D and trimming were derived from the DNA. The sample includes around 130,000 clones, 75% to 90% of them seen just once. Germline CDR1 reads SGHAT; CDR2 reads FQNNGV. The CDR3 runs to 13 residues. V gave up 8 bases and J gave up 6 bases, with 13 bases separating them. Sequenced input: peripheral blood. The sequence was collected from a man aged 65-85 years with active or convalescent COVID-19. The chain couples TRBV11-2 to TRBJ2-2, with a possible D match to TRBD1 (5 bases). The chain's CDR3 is CASGPRVSGELFF. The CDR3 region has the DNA TGTGCCAGCGGACCCAGGGTTTCCGGGGAGCTGTTTTTT.